This TCR beta chain was recorded in a study of shared clonotypes between healthy human individuals. The protocol was immunoSEQ multiplex PCR, while the TCRdb copy is restricted to in-frame clones and leaves out a portion. Of 2 million to 3 million clones detected, roughly 93% appear once; the ten largest clones hold 0.35% to 0.45%. V was trimmed by 6 bases and J by 1 base, leaving 15 bases between them. The CDR3 length is 15 residues. The V gene's germline CDR1 is MDHEN and CDR2 SYDVKM. The chain couples TRBV28 to TRBJ1-2, with D unclear. The sequence was collected from a man aged 18 to 30 in good health. Some clones in this sample may be carry-over from other donors' samples. Sequencing was carried out using naive CD4+ T cells from PBMCs. Subset reported: CD45RA+ positively selected. CDR3: CASSRATGDNYGYTF. The CDR3 DNA sequence: TGTGCCAGCAGCCGGGCCACGGGTGATAACTATGGCTACACCTTC.